These T cell receptor delta chains were read from a single sample in a study of γδ T cells in repeated Plasmodium falciparum infection. With CATT, TCRdb re-called clones from the multiplex PCR reads. The table records 90,000 or so delta-chain clones, 0.75% to 1% of them present only once. Input material: gamma-delta T cells from blood. Receptor source: a pool of human donors (malaria-infected and uninfected, not separated). The CDR3 runs from the conserved cysteine through the conserved F or W. The order of the fields is CDR3 DNA, CDR3 protein, D gene, clone size, V gene, J gene. A D gene is named only where the DNA matches it firmly. Not all rows give a size; the values are once, few, many and, for expanded clones, a class.

TGTGCTCTTGGGGAGTTCCTTGCGTACACCGATAAACTCATCTTT	CALGEFLAYTDKLIF	.	many	TRDV1	TRDJ1
TGTGCTCTTGGGGAAGGACTGGGGGATGGAAACGGCCCCCATAAACTCATCTTT	CALGEGLGDGNGPHKLIF	TRDD3	many	TRDV1	TRDJ1
TGTGCTCTTGGGGAACTAGTTAGTAGGAGCGCCGATAAACTCATCTTT	CALGELVSRSADKLIF	.	many	TRDV1	TRDJ1
TGTGCTCTTGGGCCCCCCCCACAACCTTCCTACGAGCTGGGGGATATGTACACCGATAAACTCATCTTT	CALGPPPQPSYELGDMYTDKLIF	.	.	TRDV1	TRDJ1
TGTGCCTGTGACACGCTGGGGGGCCCCACCGATAAACTCATCTTT	CACDTLGGPTDKLIF	TRDD3	medium-sized	TRDV2	TRDJ1
TGTGCTCTTGGGGAAAAAAGGAAAGGTTACTGGGGGAACACCGATAAACTCATCTTT	CALGEKRKGYWGNTDKLIF	TRDD3	medium-sized	TRDV1	TRDJ1
TGTGCTCTTGGGCCTTCGTATGAATCCGATAAACTCATCTTT	CALGPSYESDKLIF	.	.	TRDV1	TRDJ1
TGTGCCTGTGACTCTATCCGTACTGGGGGATACCCCGATAATCACACCGATAAACTCATCTTT	CACDSIRTGGYPDNHTDKLIF	TRDD3	many	TRDV2	TRDJ1
TGTGCCTGTGACACCGGCTCTTTACTGGGGGCCTCTCTGACCGATAAACTCATCTTT	CACDTGSLLGASLTDKLIF	TRDD3	medium-sized	TRDV2	TRDJ1
TGTGCCTGTGACCAAACAGAGAGAGTACGGGTCGGAGATAAACTCATCTTT	CACDQTERVRVGDKLIF	.	many	TRDV2	TRDJ1
TGTGCTCTTGGGGAACTAGGTTGGAGGGATACGCGCCCAACTCAGTACACCGATAAACTCATCTTT	CALGELGWRDTRPTQYTDKLIF	TRDD3	many	TRDV1	TRDJ1
TGTGCCTGTGACACCGTACATCCCCCTATACGCCCCACCGATAAACTCATCTTT	CACDTVHPPIRPTDKLIF	.	many	TRDV2	TRDJ1
TGTGCCTGTGACACCGGAAGGGATACGGGGACCGATAAACTCATCTTT	CACDTGRDTGTDKLIF	TRDD3	many	TRDV2	TRDJ1
TGTGCTCTTGGGGAACCCCAGTTCTGGGGGATAAGCACCGATAAACTCATCTTT	CALGEPQFWGISTDKLIF	TRDD3	many	TRDV1	TRDJ1
TGTGCAGCAAGCGCGGGGTGGGGGATACTTGAACTCATCTTT	CAASAGWGILELIF	TRDD3	many	TRAV29/DV5	TRDJ1
TGTGCTCTTGGGGACCTTTTTAAACTTAAACTGGGGGACCCCACCGATAAACTCATCTTT	CALGDLFKLKLGDPTDKLIF	TRDD3	many	TRDV1	TRDJ1
TGTGCTCTTGGGGGTCACTCAACCCCTCTCCCTGTAACCCTGGGGGATTTTGACACCGATAAACTCATCTTT	CALGGHSTPLPVTLGDFDTDKLIF	TRDD3	many	TRDV1	TRDJ1
TGTGCCTGTGACACCATTCTCCGCAAGGCCACCGATAAACTCATCTTT	CACDTILRKATDKLIF	.	medium-sized	TRDV2	TRDJ1
TGTGCTCTTGGGGAATACAAACCGGTGGGATCTGGCGGAGATAAACTCATCTTT	CALGEYKPVGSGGDKLIF	.	few	TRDV1	TRDJ1
TGTGCTCTTGGGGGCTATCCCAAATATGACTGGGGGATGGTTGGCACCGATAAACTCATCTTT	CALGGYPKYDWGMVGTDKLIF	TRDD3	many	TRDV1	TRDJ1
TGTGCTCTTGGGGACCAACCTTCCTACGACTGGGGGTTCGTGTACACCGATAAACTCATCTTT	CALGDQPSYDWGFVYTDKLIF	.	many	TRDV1	TRDJ1
TGTGCTCTTGGGGAACGGAACGTCCAGGCACTGGGGGATACCCCGTACACCGATAAACTCATCTTT	CALGERNVQALGDTPYTDKLIF	TRDD3	many	TRDV1	TRDJ1
TGTGCTCCTGGGGTTGCCTCCCCTGGGGGATACGCGGCCTGCACCGATAAACTCATCTTT	CAPGVASPGGYAACTDKLIF	TRDD3	many	TRDV1	TRDJ1
TGTGCTCTTGGGGACCACGGGGTCGGGCTGGGGGATCCTCAAAATAAACTCATCTTT	CALGDHGVGLGDPQNKLIF	TRDD3	medium-sized	TRDV1	TRDJ1
TGTGCTCTTGGGGAACACCCTACGGAGGGAGAACACAGGATCACCGATAAACTCATCTTT	CALGEHPTEGEHRITDKLIF	.	many	TRDV1	TRDJ1
TGTGCCCTTGCCGTCGGTCTTCCTACTCCCCTACCCCTAGAACAACTCATCTTT	CALAVGLPTPLPLEQLIF	TRDD2	few	TRDV1	TRDJ1
TGTGCCTGTGACATTCGGAGGACTCCCGTGAAATGGGGCACCGATAAACTCATCTTT	CACDIRRTPVKWGTDKLIF	.	medium-sized	TRDV2	TRDJ1
TGTGCTCTTTCACCCCCCCGTCCCCATAAACTCATCTTT	CALSPPRPHKLIF	.	many	TRDV1	TRDJ1
TGTGCCTGTGACCCTGGGGGATGGCTGTACACCGATAAACTCATCTTT	CACDPGGWLYTDKLIF	TRDD3	medium-sized	TRDV2	TRDJ1
TGTGCTCTGGGAAAAACGCCTCACCAAAATGTCCTGGGGAAGTTGAAGTACACCGATAAACTCATCTTT	CALGKTPHQNVLGKLKYTDKLIF	.	many	TRDV1	TRDJ1